Shown below are 4 T cell receptor beta chains from a single sample sequenced in a study of OX40 agonist ivuxolimab in advanced cancers. Data came from immunoSEQ multiplex PCR; TCRdb stores just in-frame clones and leaves some out. The sample shows 70,000 to 85,000 clones, 88% of them seen only once. The sample in question was CD4+ or CD8+ T cells sorted from blood, obtained in a trial of the OX40 agonist ivuxolimab. The receptors derive from an adult with an advanced solid tumor such as melanoma, head and neck, liver or kidney cancer.

This chain connects TRBV5-4 to TRBJ2-5; 12 positions match TRBD2. Germline CDR1 reads SGHNT; CDR2 reads YYREEE (reference sequence). The CDR3 is made up of 15 amino acids. Trimming removed 2 bases from V and 2 bases from J; junction bases left unmatched: 1. The CDR3 nucleotides read TGTGCCAGCAGCTTCGGACTAGCGGGACAAGAGACCCAGTACTTC. Translating it yields CASSFGLAGQETQYF.

The genes are TRBV7-9 and TRBJ1-3; 11 nucleotides match TRBD1. Germline CDR1 is SEHNR and CDR2 is FQNEAQ (reference sequence). Trimming cost V 4 bases and J 3 bases; bases outside gene matches: 2. The CDR3 runs 15 residues. As DNA, the CDR3 is TGTGCCAGCAGCTGGGACAGGGGGTTTGGAAACACCATATATTTT. Residues: CASSWDRGFGNTIYF.

This chain links TRBV20-1 with TRBJ2-5; either TRBD1 or TRBD2 may fit D (5 bases each). There are 11 residues in the CDR3. CDR1 is DFQATT and CDR2 is SNEGSKA in the germline V gene (reference sequence). Trimming removed 5 bases at V and 2 bases at J, with 6 bases between. The DNA for the CDR3 is TGCAGTGCTGGGGGACAAGAGACCCAGTACTTC. Translation gives CSAGGQETQYF.

The chain recombines TRBV7-9 with TRBJ1-2; D unresolved. V was trimmed by 0 bases and J by 8 bases, leaving 16 bases between them. Germline-derived CDR1 and CDR2 are SEHNR and FQNEAQ (reference sequence). The CDR3 has 15 amino acids. CDR3 sequence reads: CASSLAFNSKGGYTF. In DNA, the CDR3 is TGTGCCAGCAGCTTAGCGTTCAACTCAAAAGGCGGCTACACCTTC.